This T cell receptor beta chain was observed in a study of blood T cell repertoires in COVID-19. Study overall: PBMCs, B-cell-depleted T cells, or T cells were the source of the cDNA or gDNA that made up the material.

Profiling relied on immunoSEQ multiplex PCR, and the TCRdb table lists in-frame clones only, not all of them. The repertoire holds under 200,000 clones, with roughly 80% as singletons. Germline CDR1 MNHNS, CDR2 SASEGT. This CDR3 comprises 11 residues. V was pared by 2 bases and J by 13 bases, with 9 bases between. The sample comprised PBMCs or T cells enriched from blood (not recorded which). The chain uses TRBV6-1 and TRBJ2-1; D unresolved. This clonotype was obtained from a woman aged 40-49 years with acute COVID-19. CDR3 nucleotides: TGTGCCAGCAGTGAATGGGCTGGCCAGTTCTTC. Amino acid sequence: CASSEWAGQFF.